This is a list of T cell receptor beta chains from one sample in a study of preoperative IRX-2 immunotherapy in early breast cancer. The data were produced by immunoSEQ multiplex PCR, yet TCRdb's version contains in-frame clones alone and is incomplete. The top ten hold about 15% of the sample, which has under 6,000 clones, 73% seen once. Material: tumor tissue, obtained before IRX-2 immunotherapy. The receptors were sampled from a human donor with breast cancer. The CDR3 runs from the conserved cysteine through the conserved F or W. Each record gives: J gene, V gene, CDR3 protein.

j_call: TRBJ2-3; v_call: TRBV29-1; cdr3_aa: CSVDGQGAIADTQYF
j_call: TRBJ2-1; v_call: TRBV6-8; cdr3_aa: CASTDRGNEQFF
j_call: TRBJ2-5; v_call: TRBV27; cdr3_aa: CASSLFPYQETQYF
j_call: TRBJ2-5; v_call: TRBV12-5; cdr3_aa: CASLGAEETQYF
j_call: TRBJ1-1; v_call: TRBV6-8; cdr3_aa: CASSYAGVQNTEAFF
j_call: TRBJ1-1; v_call: TRBV10-2; cdr3_aa: CAIRTEGTEAFF
j_call: TRBJ2-1; v_call: TRBV7-4; cdr3_aa: CASSALLAGALYNEQFF
j_call: TRBJ1-1; v_call: TRBV6-4; cdr3_aa: CAIGGNTEAFF
j_call: TRBJ2-6; v_call: TRBV6-8; cdr3_aa: CASSSITGANVLTF
j_call: TRBJ2-1; v_call: TRBV6-8; cdr3_aa: CASSYPGTGSYNEQFF
j_call: TRBJ1-1; v_call: TRBV25-1; cdr3_aa: CASSPGGEYTEAFF
j_call: TRBJ1-1; v_call: TRBV19; cdr3_aa: CASSIAGTGRSEAFF
j_call: TRBJ2-1; v_call: TRBV7-1; cdr3_aa: CASSLRVGRHNEQFF
j_call: TRBJ1-5; v_call: TRBV11-3; cdr3_aa: CASSLKGSNQPQHF
j_call: TRBJ1-1; v_call: TRBV28; cdr3_aa: CASSRRQVGNTEAFF
j_call: TRBJ2-7; v_call: TRBV19; cdr3_aa: CASQPGQGKVSYEQYF
j_call: TRBJ2-5; v_call: TRBV11-3; cdr3_aa: CASSPEGTSGRETQYF
j_call: TRBJ1-5; v_call: TRBV6-1; cdr3_aa: CASSEGAGTSNQPQHF
j_call: TRBJ2-7; v_call: TRBV5-1; cdr3_aa: CASSSNSGTALYEQYF
j_call: TRBJ2-5; v_call: TRBV28; cdr3_aa: CATRGTRETQYF
j_call: TRBJ1-1; v_call: TRBV19; cdr3_aa: CASSWNPNTEAFF
j_call: TRBJ2-3; v_call: TRBV18; cdr3_aa: CASSPSGPVTDTQYF